The clone carrying this T cell receptor (beta chain) was picked up many times. The antigen is undetermined. One entry per CDR3 protein, called by TCRdb with MiXCR from the 5' RACE reads. Among 20,000 to 25,000 distinct CDR3 sequences, 2.5% to 3% were seen once, and the ten largest hold about 7.7%. These data come from a study of spatial heterogeneity in lung cancer. The CDR3 loop spans 14 amino acids. The germline V gene has CDR1 MDHEN and CDR2 SYDVKM. Trimming took 6 bases from V and 4 from J, leaving 14 bases between them. Described time point: sample taken at primary tumor resection. Study-wide findings and caveats: Higher tumor mutation counts went along with higher counts of expanded intratumoral alpha and beta TCRs.

The sequenced sample was lung tumor tissue, obtained at surgery. The V gene is TRBV28, the J gene TRBJ2-3, with D perhaps matching TRBD2 (6 bases). The sequence came from a male donor with early-stage non-small cell lung cancer. This CDR3 reads CASSPAGPADTQYF. The CDR3 DNA follows: TGTGCCAGCAGCCCGGCGGGACCCGCAGATACGCAGTATTTT.